The clone carrying this T cell receptor beta chain was detected a few times. Its antigen is not known. This CDR3 has 13 amino acids. V was shortened by 2 bases and J by 2 bases, with 7 bases between the two germline ends. In germline, CDR1 is SQVTM, CDR2 ANQGSEA. The data originate from a study of beta chain features in type 1 diabetes. On the study more broadly: Across all samples, approximately 110,000,000 sorted cells were examined.

Expressed TCRB transcripts were sequenced after all isolated RNA was converted to cDNA. Generated by immunoSEQ multiplex PCR, the TCRdb table keeps only in-frame clones and is missing some. Here the sample spans roughly 120,000 clones, around 40% being singletons. A CD45RO/CCR7/CD25/CD127/CD95/CD27 panel sorted naive, central memory, regulatory and stem cell-like memory CD4+ cells. Points from the study as a whole: Patients and controls would be equally affected if PCR favored shorter templates. There was no resolution here of whether HLA type influences TCRB rearrangement.

This chain joins TRBV29-1 and TRBJ1-3, with D possibly TRBD1 on 6 matching bases. This clonotype originated in a woman younger than 35 in good health. Sequencing input: stem cell memory CD4+ T cells from blood. The CDR3 is CSVEYRAGNTIYF. The CDR3 coding sequence is TGCAGCGTTGAATACAGGGCTGGAAACACCATATATTTT.